The next 28 T cell receptor beta chains were all read from a single sample in a study of blood T cell repertoires in COVID-19. Sequenced by immunoSEQ multiplex PCR; TCRdb stores in-frame clones only, minus some. Of around 330,000 clones listed, around 89% are singletons. Sequencing input: peripheral blood. Source of these receptors: a woman aged 45-65 years with active or convalescent COVID-19.

This rearrangement joins TRBV7-2 to TRBJ1-2; TRBD1 matches at 7 bases. The J segment lost 8 bases and the V segment lost 9 bases, leaving 18 bases of the junction unmatched. The CDR3 consists of 15 residues. Per germline, CDR1 SGHTA and CDR2 FQGNSA. The CDR3 nucleotides read TGTGCCAGTAGAACAGGGGTCTCATTCGGGGAAGGCTACACCTTC. Encoded protein: CASRTGVSFGEGYTF.

The J gene is TRBJ2-1, the V gene TRBV6-5; D perhaps matches TRBD2 (6 bases). The CDR3 contains 12 residues. Germline V gene data show CDR1 as MNHEY and CDR2 as SVGAGI. Trimming stripped 6 bases from V and 4 bases from J, with 7 bases between. The CDR3 loop reads CASSGTYNEQFF. The CDR3 nucleotides are TGTGCCAGCAGCGGGACTTACAATGAGCAGTTCTTC.

The genes are TRBV20-1 and TRBJ1-5; 7 bases line up with TRBD1. The V segment lost 3 bases and the J segment 4 bases; nucleotides outside the gene matches: 3. Germline-derived CDR1 and CDR2 are DFQATT and SNEGSKA (reference sequence). This CDR3 has 13 residues. DNA of the CDR3: TGCAGTGCTAGTTCAGGGGGGAATCAGCCCCAGCATTTT. It is translated as CSASSGGNQPQHF.

J is TRBJ1-1 and V is TRBV27, with TRBD1 as a possible D gene (5 bases). Germline CDR1 is MNHEY and CDR2 is SMNVEV (reference sequence). V lost 0 bases, J lost 0 bases, and 11 bases lay in between. The length of the CDR3 is 16 residues. The CDR3: CASSLSKGSMNTEAFF. As DNA, the CDR3 is TGTGCCAGCAGTTTATCGAAGGGGTCGATGAACACTGAAGCTTTCTTT.

CDR3 sequence reads: CASSKGRGNQPQHF. As DNA, the CDR3 is TGTGCCAGTAGTAAAGGTCGGGGCAATCAGCCCCAGCATTTT. The rearrangement joins TRBV19 to TRBJ1-5; no reliable D call. V was trimmed by 4 bases and J by 2 bases, leaving 9 bases between them. The CDR3 extends over 14 amino acids. Germline V lookup: CDR1 LNHDA, CDR2 SQIVND (reference sequence).

The chain has TRBV5-1 and TRBJ1-1; D possibly corresponds to TRBD1 (6 bases). The CDR3 loop spans 14 amino acids. V was cut by 3 bases and J by 5 bases, with 14 bases left in between. From germline, CDR1 is SGHRS and CDR2 YFSETQ. The CDR3 loop is CASSSLDRQTEAFF. DNA for the CDR3: TGCGCCAGCAGCTCGCTGGACAGACAAACTGAAGCTTTCTTT.

V gene TRBV27 combines with J gene TRBJ2-3, with 8 bases that match TRBD2. The CDR3 runs 18 residues. The germline V gene has CDR1 MNHEY and CDR2 SMNVEV (reference sequence). With 5 bases clipped from V and 0 bases from J, the junction kept 13 bases outside the gene matches. CDR3 amino acids: CASSNRGLADSSTDTQYF. In DNA form, the CDR3 reads TGTGCCAGCAGTAACAGAGGACTAGCAGACTCTAGCACAGATACGCAGTATTTT.

The genes are TRBV7-9 and TRBJ1-4; 7 positions match TRBD1. The CDR3 has 15 amino acids. The ends lost 5 bases at V and 5 bases at J; junction bases unmatched: 8. CDR1 is SEHNR, CDR2 FQNEAQ, per germline (reference sequence). The CDR3: CASSRMGQQNEKLFF. In DNA, the CDR3 is TGTGCCAGCAGCCGTATGGGACAGCAGAATGAAAAACTGTTTTTT.

This chain uses TRBV14 with TRBJ2-3, with 10 bases aligning to TRBD2. V shed 4 bases and J 5 bases; nucleotides not matched to a gene: 9. The CDR3 contains 16 residues. Per the germline V gene, CDR1 is SGHDN and CDR2 is FVKESK. CDR3 in amino acids: CASSRNPSGSGDTQYF. CDR3 DNA sequence: TGTGCCAGCAGCCGAAATCCTAGCGGGAGCGGAGATACGCAGTATTTT. The complete variable domain, with remaining parts taken from reference TRBV14 and TRBJ2-3, reads EAGVTQFPSHSVIEKGQTVTLRCDPISGHDNLYWYRRVMGKEIKFLLHFVKESKQDESGMPNNRFLAERTGGTYSTLKVQPAELEDSGVYFCASSRNPSGSGDTQYFGPGTRLTVL.

This rearrangement joins TRBV4-1 to TRBJ2-3; 7 positions agree with TRBD2. The CDR3 loop spans 16 amino acids. Germline V lookup: CDR1 MGHRA, CDR2 YSYEKL. Trimming removed 4 bases from V and 0 bases from J; junction bases left unmatched: 7. The CDR3: CASSPRGVPSTDTQYF. CDR3 DNA sequence: TGCGCCAGCAGCCCTCGGGGGGTACCTAGCACAGATACGCAGTATTTT.

This clone was found once. The chain combines TRBV11-2 with TRBJ2-1, with D possibly being TRBD1 (5 bases). CDR1 is SGHAT, CDR2 FQNNGV, per germline. Trimming took 1 base from V and 4 from J, leaving 11 bases between them. This CDR3 is built from 15 residues. As DNA, the CDR3 is TGTGCCAGCAGCTTAGTGACAGACAAGTACAATGAGCAGTTCTTC. As protein: CASSLVTDKYNEQFF. The whole variable domain, filled in from reference TRBV11-2 and TRBJ2-1, reads EAGVAQSPRYKIIEKRQSVAFWCNPISGHATLYWYQQILGQGPKLLIQFQNNGVVDDSQLPKDRFSAERLKGVDSTLKIQPAKLEDSAVYLCASSLVTDKYNEQFFGPGTRLTVL.

This clone has a single count. The chain employs TRBV7-9 and TRBJ2-4; D perhaps matches TRBD2 (6 bases). The CDR3 contains 17 residues. V shed 7 bases and J shed 3 bases, with 22 bases lying between them. Germline CDR1 and CDR2: SEHNR and FQNEAQ (reference sequence). Here the CDR3 DNA reads TGTGCCAGCAAACGACGGCGGGACCCAAAGGACAAAAACATTCAGTACTTC. Encoded protein: CASKRRRDPKDKNIQYF.

The genes are TRBV14 and TRBJ2-2; D is ambiguous. The CDR3 extends over 14 amino acids. With 0 bases removed from V and 7 bases from J, the gap between germline ends came to 9 bases. Germline CDR1 SGHDN, CDR2 FVKESK. The CDR3 DNA sequence: TGTGCCAGCAGCCAAGAAAATCGGTACGGGGAGCTGTTTTTT. Encoded protein: CASSQENRYGELFF. The entire variable domain, with the rest obtained from reference TRBV14 and TRBJ2-2, is as follows: EAGVTQFPSHSVIEKGQTVTLRCDPISGHDNLYWYRRVMGKEIKFLLHFVKESKQDESGMPNNRFLAERTGGTYSTLKVQPAELEDSGVYFCASSQENRYGELFFGEGSRLTVL.

This clone showed up just once. The gene calls are TRBV30 and TRBJ2-6; 7 nucleotides agree with TRBD1. After removal of 3 bases from V and 0 bases from J, the junction contained 2 bases not matched to a gene. This CDR3 has 15 amino acids. Germline V gives CDR1 GTSNPN, CDR2 SVGIG (reference sequence). The DNA of the CDR3 is TGTGCCTGGAGGGGACAGTACTCTGGGGCCAACGTCCTGACTTTC. This translates into CAWRGQYSGANVLTF.

V is TRBV11-2 and J is TRBJ2-3; possibly TRBD2 for D (5 bases). Per the germline V gene, CDR1 is SGHAT and CDR2 is FQNNGV. Between the trimmed V and J ends, which lost 1 base and 2 bases, there was a span of 10 bases. The CDR3 consists of 15 residues. In DNA form, the CDR3 reads TGTGCCAGCAGCTTAGGGCGAGCGGACACAGATACGCAGTATTTT. It translates to CASSLGRADTDTQYF. Variable domain in full (rest from reference TRBV11-2 and TRBJ2-3): EAGVAQSPRYKIIEKRQSVAFWCNPISGHATLYWYQQILGQGPKLLIQFQNNGVVDDSQLPKDRFSAERLKGVDSTLKIQPAKLEDSAVYLCASSLGRADTDTQYFGPGTRLTVL.

The chain has TRBV5-4 and TRBJ2-1; the match to TRBD2 covers 9 bases. The V gene's germline CDR1 is SGHNT and CDR2 YYREEE (reference sequence). The length of the CDR3 is 15 residues. V trimming: 0 bases; J trimming: 4 bases; junction bases outside the gene matches: 2. CDR3 sequence (DNA): TGTGCCAGCAGCTTGGGGGCGGGGGGGTACAATGAGCAGTTCTTC. Translated: CASSLGAGGYNEQFF.

V gene TRBV28 combines with J gene TRBJ2-7; 10 bases are shared with TRBD2. Germline values: CDR1 MDHEN, CDR2 SYDVKM. The J segment lost 6 bases and the V segment lost 3 bases, leaving 11 bases of the junction unmatched. This CDR3 has 16 residues. The CDR3 region has the DNA TGTGCCAGCAGTTTCCCCGTAGCGGGGGGATCCGTCGAGCAGTACTTC. Translation: CASSFPVAGGSVEQYF.

The chain recombines TRBV6-5 with TRBJ2-3, with D tentatively TRBD1 (5 bases). Trimming left V 3 bases short and J 2 bases short, with 15 bases between. Per the germline V gene, CDR1 is MNHEY and CDR2 is SVGAGI. The CDR3 is made up of 16 amino acids. The CDR3 DNA reads TGTGCCAGCAGTTATTCGGCAGGGATGGCCACAGATACGCAGTATTTT. Encoded protein: CASSYSAGMATDTQYF.

CDR3 in amino acids: CASSPIPGGLFF. The CDR3 bases are TGTGCCAGTAGTCCCATCCCGGGGGGACTGTTTTTT. This chain uses TRBV19 with TRBJ1-4; tentative D call: TRBD1 (5 bases). Germline V gives CDR1 LNHDA, CDR2 SQIVND (reference sequence). Trimming took 5 bases from V and 13 from J, leaving 14 bases between them. There are 12 residues in the CDR3.

V and J are TRBV7-9 and TRBJ1-4; the D is unclear. This CDR3 comprises 15 residues. Germline lookup yields CDR1 SEHNR and CDR2 FQNEAQ (reference sequence). With 7 bases removed from V and 4 bases from J, the gap between germline ends came to 16 bases. The DNA of the CDR3 is TGTGCCAGCACCAAAGTTGGTGGCATTAATGAAAAACTGTTTTTT. Its translation is CASTKVGGINEKLFF. Based on the CDR3 plus reference TRBV7-9 and TRBJ1-4, the full variable domain is DTGVSQNPRHKITKRGQNVTFRCDPISEHNRLYWYRQTLGQGPEFLTYFQNEAQLEKSRLLSDRFSAERPKGSFSTLEIQRTEQGDSAMYLCASTKVGGINEKLFFGSGTQLSVL.

This clone appeared a few times. The V and J genes are TRBV10-1 and TRBJ2-7, with TRBD2 as a possible D gene (6 bases). The CDR3 runs to 18 residues. Between the trimmed V and J ends, which lost 3 bases and 0 bases, there was a span of 21 bases. Per the germline V gene, CDR1 is WNHNN and CDR2 is SYGVQD (reference sequence). The CDR3 nucleotides read TGCGCCAGCAGTGATCACCCCCAGCGGGCAACCCGCTCCTACGAGCAGTACTTC. Translating it yields CASSDHPQRATRSYEQYF.

The rearrangement uses TRBV6-6 and TRBJ1-2; TRBD1 matches 8 bases. The CDR3 is 16 amino acids. CDR1 is MNHNY and CDR2 is SVGAGI in the germline V gene (reference sequence). The V gene end was trimmed by 3 bases and the J gene end by 3 bases; junction bases not matched to a gene: 9. The CDR3 loop is CASSYTTNRGYYGYTF. For the CDR3, the DNA is TGTGCCAGCAGTTATACGACCAACAGGGGGTACTATGGCTACACCTTC.

The rearrangement links TRBV7-9 to TRBJ1-4, with a tentative D call TRBD1 (6 bases). Between the trimmed V and J ends, which lost 1 base and 3 bases, there was a span of 15 bases. Germline V gene data show CDR1 as SEHNR and CDR2 as FQNEAQ (reference sequence). The CDR3 is made up of 17 amino acids. The CDR3 spells CASSLVGDRLPNEKLFF. CDR3 coding DNA: TGTGCCAGCAGCTTAGTCGGCGACAGGTTACCTAATGAAAAACTGTTTTTT.

The J gene is TRBJ1-5, the V gene TRBV19; the D gene is possibly TRBD1 (5 bases). Trimming shortened V by 7 bases and J by 0 bases, and 16 bases separated the two germline ends. CDR3 length: 16 amino acids. Germline V gives CDR1 LNHDA, CDR2 SQIVND (reference sequence). The CDR3 coding sequence is TGTGCCAGTAAACCCGACAGAGAATATAGCAATCAGCCCCAGCATTTT. This sequence encodes CASKPDREYSNQPQHF.

The chain carries TRBV9 and TRBJ2-1, with TRBD1 matching over 9 bases. The CDR3 has 15 amino acids. Germline CDR1 is SGDLS and CDR2 is YYNGEE. With 4 bases clipped from V and 10 bases from J, the junction kept 12 bases outside the gene matches. CDR3 residues: CASSPIPGQGAEQFF. The CDR3 bases are TGTGCCAGCAGCCCAATCCCGGGACAGGGCGCCGAGCAGTTCTTC.

This chain joins TRBV12-5 and TRBJ2-1, with TRBD2 identical over 7 bases. Germline CDR1 is LGHNT and CDR2 is FRNRAP. Unmatched junction bases numbered 11, after V lost 6 bases and J lost 6 bases. CDR3 length: 15 residues. The CDR3 sequence: CASGPKGGSGNEQFF. CDR3 bases: TGTGCTAGTGGCCCAAAAGGCGGGAGTGGCAATGAGCAGTTCTTC.

DNA of the CDR3: TGTGCCAGCAGCCTGACTAGCACAGATACGCAGTATTTT. This codes for CASSLTSTDTQYF. This chain joins TRBV3-1 (or the pseudogene TRBV3-2) and TRBJ2-3, with unresolved D. Per the germline V gene, CDR1 is LGHDT and CDR2 is YNNKEL (reference sequence). Trimming shortened V by 4 bases and J by 0 bases, and 5 bases separated the two germline ends. The CDR3 is 13 amino acids.

V is TRBV11-3 and J is TRBJ2-2, with D tentatively TRBD1 (6 bases). CDR1 and CDR2 (germline): SGHNT, YENEEA. Between the trimmed V and J ends, which lost 5 bases and 0 bases, there was a span of 13 bases. This CDR3 contains 16 residues. The CDR3 bases are TGTGCCAGCAGCCCTCGTACAGGGACGAACACCGGGGAGCTGTTTTTT. Encoded protein: CASSPRTGTNTGELFF.